The present T cell receptor beta chain was sequenced within a study of shared clonotypes between healthy human individuals. Study-level background: The cohort had two women and a few men, ages 18 to 49. Study results and limitations: The represented genetic and exposure-history diversity was limited by the small number of donors.

Notes on this clone: Its antigen remains unknown.

The germline gives CDR1 SGHNT, CDR2 YYREEE (reference sequence). V lost 4 bases to trimming and J lost 2 bases; unmatched junction nucleotides: 8. The CDR3 spans 15 residues. Original handling: Filtering differed for immunoSEQ, which gave only junction sequences without quality scores. Method: immunoSEQ multiplex PCR; TCRdb's copy keeps in-frame clones and lacks some. V and J calls and clone size come straight from that table; D and trimming were deduced from the DNA. Among roughly 500,000 clones, more than 65% were seen once, and the ten largest hold over 10%. Adult Caucasians living in Nashville, Tennessee made up all of the donors.

The chain recombines TRBV5-4 with TRBJ2-5; 7 bases agree with TRBD1. The source is a woman aged 40 to 49 in good health. Some clones in this sample may be carry-over from other donors' samples. Material: PBMCs. The DNA for the CDR3 is TGTGCCAGCAGCCCTAACAGGGGACCTCAAGAGACCCAGTACTTC. Encoded protein: CASSPNRGPQETQYF.